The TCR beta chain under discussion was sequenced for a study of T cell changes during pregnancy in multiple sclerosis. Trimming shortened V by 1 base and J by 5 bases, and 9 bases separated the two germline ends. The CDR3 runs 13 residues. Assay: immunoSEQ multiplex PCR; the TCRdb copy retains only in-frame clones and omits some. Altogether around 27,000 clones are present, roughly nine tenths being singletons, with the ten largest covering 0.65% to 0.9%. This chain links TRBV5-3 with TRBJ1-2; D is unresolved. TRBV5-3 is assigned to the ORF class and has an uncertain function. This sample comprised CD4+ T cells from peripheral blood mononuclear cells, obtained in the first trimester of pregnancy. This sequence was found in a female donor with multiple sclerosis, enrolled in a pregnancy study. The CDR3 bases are TGTGCCAGAAGCTTGCCAGAATCTTATGGCTACACCTTC. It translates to CARSLPESYGYTF.